The clone carrying this T cell receptor (beta chain) has more than one count but fewer than ten. The source of the sample is a study of blood T cells in healthy people across ages. The V and J ends lost 4 bases and 5 bases, in that order; junction bases with no gene match: 9. The CDR3 contains 15 residues. Combining a sample-barcoded 5' primer with a J-beta primer mix, a second PCR ran for 7 to 11 cycles. Carrying 12 random nucleotides, a template-switch adaptor labeled each individual cDNA molecule. From the 5' RACE reads, TCRdb called clonotypes with MiXCR, one entry per CDR3 protein. The table lists approximately 800,000 distinct CDR3 sequences, around 24% of them singletons, with 3% in the top ten. They isolated at least 6 million PBMCs from each sample. This sample was also put to use in a study of T cells of mothers and their children.

V and J are TRBV12-3 or TRBV12-4 and TRBJ2-5; 8 bases are shared with TRBD1. The sample was blood. The source of this sequence is a boy younger than 18 in good health. CDR3 region: CASSYTTGELETQYF. Written as DNA, the CDR3 is TGTGCCAGCAGTTATACGACAGGGGAGTTGGAGACCCAGTACTTC.